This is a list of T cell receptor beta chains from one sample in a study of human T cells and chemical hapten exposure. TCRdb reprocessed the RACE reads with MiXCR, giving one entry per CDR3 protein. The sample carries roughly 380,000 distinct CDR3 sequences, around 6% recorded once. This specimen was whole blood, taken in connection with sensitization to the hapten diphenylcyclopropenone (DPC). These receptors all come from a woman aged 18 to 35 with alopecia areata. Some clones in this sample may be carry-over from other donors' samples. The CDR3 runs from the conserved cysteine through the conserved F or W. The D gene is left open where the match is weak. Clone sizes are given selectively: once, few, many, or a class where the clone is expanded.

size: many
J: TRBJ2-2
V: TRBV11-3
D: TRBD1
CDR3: CASSTRTGSRSGELFF
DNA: TGTGCCAGCAGCACCCGGACAGGGTCTAGGTCCGGGGAGCTGTTTTTT

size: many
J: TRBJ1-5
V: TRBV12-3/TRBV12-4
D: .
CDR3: CASSLGSSSNQPQHF
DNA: TGTGCCAGCAGTTTAGGTAGCAGTAGCAATCAGCCCCAGCATTTT

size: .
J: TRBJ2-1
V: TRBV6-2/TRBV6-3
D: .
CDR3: CASSSLQAGTTGTVYNEQFF
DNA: TGTGCCAGCAGTTCTCTACAGGCCGGGACTACCGGGACAGTCTACAATGAGCAGTTCTTC

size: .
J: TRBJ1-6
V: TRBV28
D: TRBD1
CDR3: CASRLTGAPYNSPLHF
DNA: TGTGCCAGCAGGTTGACAGGGGCCCCTTATAATTCACCCCTCCACTTT

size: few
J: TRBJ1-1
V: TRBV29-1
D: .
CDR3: CSVENRQNTEAFF
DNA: TGCAGCGTTGAGAACAGACAGAACACTGAAGCTTTCTTT

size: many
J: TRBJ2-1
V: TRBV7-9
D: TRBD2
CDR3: CASSSRVAGSSYNEQFF
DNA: TGTGCCAGCAGCTCCCGGGTAGCGGGGAGCTCCTACAATGAGCAGTTCTTC

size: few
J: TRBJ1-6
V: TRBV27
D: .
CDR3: CASSFDAPSPLHF
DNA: TGTGCCAGCAGTTTTGACGCACCATCACCCCTCCACTTT

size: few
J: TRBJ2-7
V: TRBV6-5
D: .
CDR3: CASHPGSSYEQYF
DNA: TGTGCCAGCCACCCGGGGAGCTCTTACGAGCAGTACTTC

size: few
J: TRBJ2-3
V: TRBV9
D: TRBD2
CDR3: CASSPRTSGVTSTDTQYF
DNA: TGTGCCAGCAGCCCAAGGACTAGCGGGGTTACTAGCACAGATACGCAGTATTTT

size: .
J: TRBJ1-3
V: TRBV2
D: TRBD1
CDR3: CASSGGQSSGNTIYF
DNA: TGTGCCAGCTCAGGGGGCCAGAGCTCTGGAAACACCATATATTTT

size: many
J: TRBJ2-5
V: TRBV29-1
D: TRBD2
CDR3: CSVQSSGVQETQYF
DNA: TGCAGCGTCCAAAGTAGCGGGGTGCAAGAGACCCAGTACTTC

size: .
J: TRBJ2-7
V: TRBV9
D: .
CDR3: CASSVRPYTYEQYF
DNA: TGTGCCAGCAGCGTAAGGCCGTATACCTACGAGCAGTACTTC

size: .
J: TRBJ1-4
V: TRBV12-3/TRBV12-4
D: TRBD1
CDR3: CASSFRTGSGEKLFF
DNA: TGTGCCAGCAGTTTTCGGACAGGGTCGGGGGAAAAACTGTTTTTT

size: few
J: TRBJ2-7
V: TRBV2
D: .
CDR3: CASSDFGSAGHHEQYF
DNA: TGTGCCAGCAGTGATTTCGGGTCCGCGGGGCACCACGAGCAGTACTTC

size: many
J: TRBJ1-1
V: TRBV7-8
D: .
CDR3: CASKTKRSQAFF
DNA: TGTGCCAGCAAAACCAAGCGCAGTCAAGCTTTCTTT

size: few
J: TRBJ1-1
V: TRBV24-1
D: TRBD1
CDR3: CATSDNRGAAFF
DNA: TGTGCCACCAGTGATAACAGGGGAGCGGCTTTCTTT

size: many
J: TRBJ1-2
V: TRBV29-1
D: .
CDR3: CSVEDRGNYGYTF
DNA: TGCAGCGTTGAAGACAGGGGAAACTATGGCTACACCTTC

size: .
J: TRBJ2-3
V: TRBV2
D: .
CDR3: CASIQGDTQYF
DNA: TGTGCCAGCATCCAAGGGGATACGCAGTATTTT

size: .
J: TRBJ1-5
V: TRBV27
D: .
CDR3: CASSFWGSNQPQHF
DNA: TGTGCCAGCAGTTTTTGGGGTAGCAATCAGCCCCAGCATTTT

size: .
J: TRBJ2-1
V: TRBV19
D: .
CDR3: CASSRGGSLIF
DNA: TGTGCCAGTAGCCGTGGGGGCAGCCTCATCTTC

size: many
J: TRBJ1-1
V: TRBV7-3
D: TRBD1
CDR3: CASSLKTGGAAEAFF
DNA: TGTGCCAGCAGCTTAAAAACAGGGGGCGCGGCGGAAGCTTTCTTT

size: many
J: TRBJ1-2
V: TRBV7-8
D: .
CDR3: CASSPYRVVSGTNYGYTF
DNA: TGTGCCAGCAGCCCCTACCGGGTGGTGTCGGGGACTAACTATGGCTACACCTTC

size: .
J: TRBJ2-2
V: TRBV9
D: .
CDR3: CASSVGRGTGELFF
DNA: TGTGCCAGCAGCGTAGGGAGGGGTACCGGGGAGCTGTTTTTT

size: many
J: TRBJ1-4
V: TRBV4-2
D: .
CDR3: CASSPQIREDEKLFF
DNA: TGTGCCAGCAGCCCGCAGATCAGAGAAGATGAAAAACTGTTTTTT